This T cell receptor (beta chain) comes out of a study of TIL therapy for anti-PD-1-resistant metastatic lung cancer. To note about this clone: What it binds is not known.

Study-wide results and limits: Infused TIL clonotypes partially replaced the baseline blood repertoire, then decayed over months.

With 3 bases clipped from V and 1 base from J, the junction kept 2 bases outside the gene matches. This CDR3 region has 15 residues. Germline V gene data show CDR1 as MDHEN and CDR2 as SYDVKM. The immunoSEQ assay was v3. Sequencing depth was 1.9 million or so read pairs for survey level, about 5-6.5 million for deep. Libraries were prepared by immunoSEQ multiplex PCR; TCRdb keeps only in-frame clonotypes and omits some of them. The table lists 30,000 to 45,000 clones, 73% of them singletons, with roughly 5.7% in the top ten. Noted time point: pre-treatment sample, taken before nivolumab and TIL therapy.

Sample: blood, taken at baseline. J is TRBJ1-5 and V is TRBV28, with TRBD1 identical over 8 bases. The receptor's source is a person aged 25-85 years with non-small cell lung cancer. The CDR3 sequence: CASSLTGESNQPQHF. CDR3 nucleotide sequence: TGTGCCAGCAGTTTGACAGGGGAAAGCAATCAGCCCCAGCATTTT. Filled out from reference TRBV28 and TRBJ1-5, the complete variable domain reads DVKVTQSSRYLVKRTGEKVFLECVQDMDHENMFWYRQDPGLGLRLIYFSYDVKMKEKGDIPEGYSVSREKKERFSLILESASTNQTSMYLCASSLTGESNQPQHFGDGTRLSIL.